The next 14 T cell receptor beta chains were all read from a single sample in a study of cytomegalovirus exposure and HLA in healthy donors. PCR involved 60 Vbeta and 13 Jbeta primers. Generated by immunoSEQ multiplex PCR, the TCRdb table keeps only in-frame clones and is missing some. The table lists 150,000 to 200,000 clones, over 65% of them singletons, with 2.5% to 3.5% in the top ten. Input material: PBMCs. The source of these receptors is a woman aged 40 to 50 in good health and CMV-seropositive.

This clone appeared a few times. The gene calls are TRBV11-1 and TRBJ2-7; 12 bases agree with TRBD2. There are 15 residues in the CDR3. With V trimmed by 3 bases and J by 2 bases, 2 bases remained unmatched. From germline, CDR1 is SGHAT and CDR2 FQDESV (reference sequence). CDR3 loop: CASSLTSGSPYEQYF. CDR3 coding DNA: TGTGCCAGCAGCTTGACTAGCGGGAGCCCCTACGAGCAGTACTTC.

The table lists this clone with a few counts. This sequence joins TRBV11-3 and TRBJ2-5; 7 positions match TRBD1. Per the germline V gene, CDR1 is SGHNT and CDR2 is YENEEA. This CDR3 is built from 13 residues. The V segment lost 5 bases and the J segment 4 bases; nucleotides outside the gene matches: 4. The CDR3 is CASSPRQGETQYF. In nucleotides, the CDR3 is TGTGCCAGCAGCCCCCGACAGGGAGAGACCCAGTACTTC.

The V gene is TRBV7-2, the J gene TRBJ2-5; 10 positions match TRBD2. CDR1 and CDR2 from the germline V gene are SGHTA and FQGNSA. V trimming: 5 bases; J trimming: 5 bases; junction bases outside the gene matches: 17. The CDR3 is 18 amino acids. CDR3: CASSPPRGLAGVEETQYF. CDR3 DNA: TGTGCCAGCAGCCCACCGCGGGGTCTAGCGGGGGTAGAGGAGACCCAGTACTTC.

This chain links TRBV4-1 with TRBJ1-5; 10 nucleotides agree with TRBD1. With V trimmed by 0 bases and J by 3 bases, 5 bases remained unmatched. The CDR3 loop spans 17 amino acids. CDR1 and CDR2 from the germline V gene are MGHRA and YSYEKL. The CDR3 sequence is CASSQDGGTGDNQPQHF. The CDR3 DNA is TGCGCCAGCAGCCAAGATGGAGGGACAGGGGACAATCAGCCCCAGCATTTT.

This clone has a handful of counts. This sequence joins TRBV2 and TRBJ2-1; TRBD2 aligns across 7 bases. Germline values: CDR1 SNHLY, CDR2 FYNNEI. Germline trimming cut 0 bases from V and 2 bases from J; bases unmatched to any gene: 4. The CDR3 sequence is 16 residues long. The CDR3 nucleotides are TGTGCCAGCAGTGAAGCGGGAGGGGAAGCCTACAATGAGCAGTTCTTC. Its translation is CASSEAGGEAYNEQFF.

V is TRBV7-9 and J is TRBJ2-7; 7 bases match TRBD2. The germline CDR1 and CDR2 sequences are SEHNR and FQNEAQ (reference sequence). This CDR3 spans 16 amino acids. The V segment lost 0 bases and the J segment 6 bases; nucleotides outside the gene matches: 11. The DNA for the CDR3 is TGTGCCAGCAGCTTAGCCGTGGTAGCGGGCGCCCGCGAGCAGTACTTC. Encoded protein: CASSLAVVAGAREQYF.

This clone occurred a few times. The chain employs TRBV6-1 and TRBJ2-5; D remains unclear. CDR1 is MNHNS, CDR2 SASEGT, per germline. The CDR3 has 13 amino acids. V lost 7 bases and J 2 bases, leaving 11 bases between the germline ends. CDR3 sequence (DNA): TGTGCCAGCACCGCCACTGGTCAAGAGACCCAGTACTTC. The encoded protein is CASTATGQETQYF.

The J gene is TRBJ1-1, the V gene TRBV4-2; no clear D. V was clipped by 4 bases and J by 1 base, with 13 bases between them. Germline V gives CDR1 LGHNA, CDR2 YNFKEQ. The CDR3 spans 15 residues. DNA for the CDR3: TGTGCCAGCAGCCCCCTCAACGGGGAGAACACTGAAGCTTTCTTT. Protein product: CASSPLNGENTEAFF.

The V call is TRBV4-3, the J call TRBJ2-7; 7 nucleotides line up with TRBD1. Germline CDR1 and CDR2: LGHNA and YSLEER. J lost 3 bases, V lost 1 base, and 3 bases had no gene match. The CDR3 extends over 14 amino acids. CDR3 loop: CASSQVQGSYEQYF. In DNA, the CDR3 is TGCGCCAGCAGCCAAGTACAGGGGAGCTACGAGCAGTACTTC.

V is TRBV7-8 and J is TRBJ2-7; D uncertain. The CDR3 is 12 residues long. Trimming removed 5 bases at V and 6 bases at J, with 11 bases between. The germline CDR1 and CDR2 sequences are SGHVS and FQNEAQ. The CDR3 here is CASSQRPIEQYF. The CDR3 bases are TGTGCCAGCAGCCAGCGCCCCATCGAGCAGTACTTC.

The chain joins TRBV7-9 to TRBJ1-2, with 11 bases identical to TRBD1. Germline lookup yields CDR1 SEHNR and CDR2 FQNEAQ (reference sequence). The V gene end was trimmed by 4 bases and the J gene end by 6 bases; junction bases not matched to a gene: 4. This CDR3 has 14 amino acids. CDR3 in amino acids: CASSSPGQGDGYTF. DNA of the CDR3: TGTGCCAGCAGCTCTCCGGGACAGGGGGATGGCTACACCTTC. The whole variable domain, remainder taken from reference TRBV7-9 and TRBJ1-2, is DTGVSQNPRHKITKRGQNVTFRCDPISEHNRLYWYRQTLGQGPEFLTYFQNEAQLEKSRLLSDRFSAERPKGSFSTLEIQRTEQGDSAMYLCASSSPGQGDGYTFGSGTRLTVV.

This chain links TRBV5-4 with TRBJ1-2, with D hard to call. Germline V gives CDR1 SGHNT, CDR2 YYREEE (reference sequence). The CDR3 spans 13 residues. V was pared by 3 bases and J by 4 bases, with 10 bases between. The CDR3 bases are TGTGCCAGCAGCTCCGGAGGTACCTATGGCTACACCTTC. Translated, it gives CASSSGGTYGYTF.

This clone occurred a few times. The chain joins TRBV5-4 to TRBJ2-7; D is perhaps TRBD1 (6 bases). CDR1 SGHNT and CDR2 YYREEE come from the germline V gene (reference sequence). This CDR3 is built from 13 residues. Trimming removed 2 bases at V and 1 base at J, with 7 bases between. DNA for the CDR3: TGTGCCAGCAGCTTACAGGGATCCTACGAGCAGTACTTC. Its translation is CASSLQGSYEQYF.

This sequence joins TRBV9 and TRBJ1-2, with D unresolved. Germline CDR1 is SGDLS and CDR2 is YYNGEE. The V gene lost 3 bases and the J gene lost 1 base, with 19 bases spanning the gap. This CDR3 contains 17 residues. CDR3 loop: CASSAHGNGADNYGYTF. The CDR3 DNA sequence: TGTGCCAGCAGCGCACACGGGAACGGAGCGGATAACTATGGCTACACCTTC.